This is a list of T cell receptor beta chains from one sample in a study of cytotoxic CD8 clonotypes in ibrutinib-treated CLL. The repertoire was sequenced with immunoSEQ multiplex PCR; TCRdb's copy has only in-frame clones and lacks some. The repertoire holds some 300,000 clones, with 70% to 80% as singletons. The sample consisted of PBMCs, taken before ibrutinib treatment. The receptor source for this set is a human donor with chronic lymphocytic leukemia. The CDR3 runs from the conserved cysteine through the conserved F or W. The order of the fields is J gene, V gene, D gene, clone size, CDR3 protein, CDR3 DNA. D genes are given only for firm matches. The size field is filled for only some rows; it gives once, few, many or a size class.

J gene: TRBJ1-4
V gene: TRBV1
D gene: .
clone size: .
CDR3 protein: CTSSPWGLWEKLFF
CDR3 DNA: TGCACCAGCAGCCCTTGGGGGCTATGGGAAAAACTGTTTTTT

J gene: TRBJ2-7
V gene: TRBV11-2
D gene: .
clone size: few
CDR3 protein: CASSLVFRNVGEQYF
CDR3 DNA: TGTGCCAGCAGCTTAGTGTTTCGGAATGTGGGCGAGCAGTACTTC

J gene: TRBJ2-7
V gene: TRBV11-2
D gene: .
clone size: .
CDR3 protein: CASSSLMVYEQYF
CDR3 DNA: TGTGCCAGCAGCTCTCTTATGGTCTACGAGCAGTACTTC

J gene: TRBJ2-7
V gene: TRBV7-8
D gene: TRBD2
clone size: .
CDR3 protein: CASSPISGGTYEQYF
CDR3 DNA: TGTGCCAGCAGCCCTATTTCGGGAGGAACCTACGAGCAGTACTTC

J gene: TRBJ2-1
V gene: TRBV27
D gene: TRBD1
clone size: .
CDR3 protein: CASSLQGVDEQFF
CDR3 DNA: TGTGCCAGCAGTTTACAGGGGGTCGATGAGCAGTTCTTC

J gene: TRBJ2-2
V gene: TRBV9
D gene: .
clone size: .
CDR3 protein: CASSERTANTGELFF
CDR3 DNA: TGTGCCAGCAGCGAAAGGACGGCGAACACCGGGGAGCTGTTTTTT

J gene: TRBJ2-2
V gene: TRBV9
D gene: TRBD2
clone size: .
CDR3 protein: CASSPRGAGGIGELFF
CDR3 DNA: TGTGCCAGCAGCCCCCGCGGAGCGGGAGGGATCGGGGAGCTGTTTTTT

J gene: TRBJ1-3
V gene: TRBV4-2
D gene: .
clone size: .
CDR3 protein: CASSPSIQSSGNTIYF
CDR3 DNA: TGTGCCAGCAGCCCAAGTATCCAAAGCTCTGGAAACACCATATATTTT

J gene: TRBJ1-5
V gene: TRBV7-2
D gene: .
clone size: .
CDR3 protein: CASSQGDPQPQHF
CDR3 DNA: TGTGCCAGCAGCCAAGGGGATCCTCAGCCCCAGCATTTT

J gene: TRBJ2-2
V gene: TRBV15
D gene: .
clone size: .
CDR3 protein: CATRRSGLGELFF
CDR3 DNA: TGTGCCACCAGAAGATCCGGGCTTGGGGAGCTGTTTTTT

J gene: TRBJ2-3
V gene: TRBV7-8
D gene: TRBD2
clone size: .
CDR3 protein: CASSWGGLAGSTDTQYF
CDR3 DNA: TGTGCCAGCAGCTGGGGAGGACTAGCGGGAAGCACAGATACGCAGTATTTT

J gene: TRBJ1-3
V gene: TRBV4-2
D gene: TRBD1
clone size: .
CDR3 protein: CASSPDRERNTIYF
CDR3 DNA: TGTGCCAGCAGCCCAGACAGGGAAAGAAACACCATATATTTT

J gene: TRBJ2-1
V gene: TRBV2
D gene: TRBD2
clone size: few
CDR3 protein: CASSGTSEYNEQFF
CDR3 DNA: TGTGCCAGCAGCGGGACTAGCGAGTACAATGAGCAGTTCTTC

J gene: TRBJ2-2
V gene: TRBV5-1
D gene: .
clone size: .
CDR3 protein: CASSLSLWTGRTGELFF
CDR3 DNA: TGCGCCAGCAGCTTGAGTTTGTGGACTGGGCGCACCGGGGAGCTGTTTTTT

J gene: TRBJ1-3
V gene: TRBV10-3
D gene: .
clone size: .
CDR3 protein: CAISGQGSGNTIYF
CDR3 DNA: TGTGCCATCAGTGGGCAGGGGTCAGGAAACACCATATATTTT

J gene: TRBJ2-7
V gene: TRBV5-8
D gene: .
clone size: .
CDR3 protein: CASSPGELEQYF
CDR3 DNA: TGTGCCAGCAGTCCGGGCGAGCTAGAGCAGTACTTC

J gene: TRBJ2-5
V gene: TRBV7-9
D gene: .
clone size: .
CDR3 protein: CASSPGRETQYF
CDR3 DNA: TGTGCCAGCAGCCCAGGGAGAGAGACCCAGTACTTC

J gene: TRBJ2-7
V gene: TRBV27
D gene: TRBD2
clone size: few
CDR3 protein: CASRLAGGYEQYF
CDR3 DNA: TGTGCCAGCAGACTAGCGGGAGGCTACGAGCAGTACTTC

J gene: TRBJ2-7
V gene: TRBV6-6
D gene: .
clone size: .
CDR3 protein: CASSARSGLYEQYF
CDR3 DNA: TGTGCCAGCAGTGCACGATCGGGGCTCTACGAGCAGTACTTC

J gene: TRBJ2-1
V gene: TRBV19
D gene: .
clone size: .
CDR3 protein: CASSMDFYNEQFF
CDR3 DNA: TGTGCCAGTAGTATGGACTTTTACAATGAGCAGTTCTTC

J gene: TRBJ2-5
V gene: TRBV19
D gene: TRBD2
clone size: .
CDR3 protein: CASSTMNPGGQETQYF
CDR3 DNA: TGTGCCAGTAGTACCATGAATCCGGGGGGCCAAGAGACCCAGTACTTC

J gene: TRBJ1-2
V gene: TRBV27
D gene: TRBD1
clone size: .
CDR3 protein: CASSPRTGLMVGYTF
CDR3 DNA: TGTGCCAGCAGTCCCCGGACAGGCCTGATGGTTGGCTACACCTTC

J gene: TRBJ2-2
V gene: TRBV6-5
D gene: TRBD1
clone size: .
CDR3 protein: CASSRRDRGTGELFF
CDR3 DNA: TGTGCCAGCAGCCGCCGGGACAGGGGAACCGGGGAGCTGTTTTTT

J gene: TRBJ2-5
V gene: TRBV10-2
D gene: .
clone size: .
CDR3 protein: CASSQGNEETQYF
CDR3 DNA: TGCGCCAGCAGCCAAGGAAATGAAGAGACCCAGTACTTC

J gene: TRBJ2-3
V gene: TRBV30
D gene: .
clone size: .
CDR3 protein: CAWEVLRDADTQYF
CDR3 DNA: TGTGCCTGGGAGGTACTTCGGGACGCAGATACGCAGTATTTT

J gene: TRBJ1-2
V gene: TRBV4-3
D gene: .
clone size: .
CDR3 protein: CASSQASAGSWGYTF
CDR3 DNA: TGCGCCAGCAGCCAAGCGTCAGCCGGGAGTTGGGGCTACACCTTC

J gene: TRBJ1-2
V gene: TRBV30
D gene: .
clone size: .
CDR3 protein: CAWSVTAYGYTF
CDR3 DNA: TGTGCCTGGAGTGTGACAGCCTATGGCTACACCTTC

J gene: TRBJ2-2
V gene: TRBV30
D gene: TRBD1
clone size: .
CDR3 protein: CAWKGQGIGTGELFF
CDR3 DNA: TGTGCCTGGAAAGGACAGGGGATAGGCACCGGGGAGCTGTTTTTT

J gene: TRBJ2-1
V gene: TRBV28
D gene: TRBD2
clone size: .
CDR3 protein: CASSLWLAGAFEQFF
CDR3 DNA: TGTGCCAGCAGTTTGTGGCTAGCGGGAGCTTTTGAGCAGTTCTTC

J gene: TRBJ2-5
V gene: TRBV6-4
D gene: .
clone size: .
CDR3 protein: CASSFVETQYF
CDR3 DNA: TGTGCCAGCAGCTTCGTCGAGACCCAGTACTTC

J gene: TRBJ2-2
V gene: TRBV12-5
D gene: .
clone size: .
CDR3 protein: CASGLRGAAGELFF
CDR3 DNA: TGTGCTAGTGGTTTGAGAGGGGCGGCCGGGGAGCTGTTTTTT

J gene: TRBJ1-2
V gene: TRBV5-5
D gene: TRBD1
clone size: once
CDR3 protein: CASSWDRVNYGYTF
CDR3 DNA: TGTGCCAGCAGCTGGGACAGGGTTAACTATGGCTACACCTTC

J gene: TRBJ2-3
V gene: TRBV25-1
D gene: TRBD1
clone size: .
CDR3 protein: CASRDRLSTDTQYF
CDR3 DNA: TGTGCCAGCAGGGACAGGTTAAGCACAGATACGCAGTATTTT

J gene: TRBJ2-2
V gene: TRBV7-3
D gene: .
clone size: .
CDR3 protein: CASSLIDRRIPTGELFF
CDR3 DNA: TGTGCCAGCAGCTTAATAGACAGAAGGATACCCACCGGGGAGCTGTTTTTT

J gene: TRBJ2-7
V gene: TRBV6-1
D gene: .
clone size: .
CDR3 protein: CASSVGTETYEQYF
CDR3 DNA: TGTGCCAGCAGTGTTGGGACGGAGACCTACGAGCAGTACTTC